These 27 T cell receptor beta chains came from one sample sequenced in a study of cytomegalovirus exposure and HLA in healthy donors. The PCR had 60 Vbeta and 13 Jbeta primers. The assay was immunoSEQ multiplex PCR, and TCRdb's table has in-frame clones only and misses some. The sample totals tens of thousands of clones. The material sequenced was PBMCs. All receptors come from a man between 50 and 59 years old in good health and CMV-seropositive.

V gene TRBV18 combines with J gene TRBJ1-1, with 10 bases lining up with TRBD1. The germline V gene has CDR1 KGHSH and CDR2 LQKENI. V trimming: 3 bases; J trimming: 5 bases; junction bases outside the gene matches: 9. CDR3 length: 16 residues. The CDR3 sequence is CASSPGTGQGLTEAFF. The CDR3 bases are TGTGCCAGCTCACCCGGGACGGGACAGGGGCTTACTGAAGCTTTCTTT.

The chain employs TRBV4-1 and TRBJ2-7; D is possibly TRBD2 (5 bases). This CDR3 has 14 amino acids. Trimming stripped 5 bases from V and 6 bases from J, with 17 bases between. Germline V gene sequence: CDR1 MGHRA, CDR2 YSYEKL. The CDR3 DNA sequence: TGCGCCAGCAGCGACCCTAGCCTTGCGGGCGAGCAGTACTTC. It yields the protein CASSDPSLAGEQYF.

The chain couples TRBV7-8 to TRBJ2-5; D remains unclear. From germline, CDR1 is SGHVS and CDR2 FQNEAQ. The V end lost 5 bases, the J end lost 1 base, and 14 bases lay between the germline ends. CDR3 size: 15 residues. The CDR3 DNA is TGTGCCAGCAGCCTCTACCTCTCTCTCCAAGAGACCCAGTACTTC. Translating gives CASSLYLSLQETQYF. The whole variable domain, filled in from reference TRBV7-8 and TRBJ2-5, reads GAGVSQSPRYKVAKRGQDVALRCDPISGHVSLFWYQQALGQGPEFLTYFQNEAQLDKSGLPSDRFFAERPEGSVSTLKIQRTQQEDSAVYLCASSLYLSLQETQYFGPGTRLLVL.

V gene TRBV5-1 combines with J gene TRBJ1-1; TRBD1 matches 7 bases. Germline V gene sequence: CDR1 SGHRS, CDR2 YFSETQ. The CDR3 is made up of 15 amino acids. V gave up 5 bases and J gave up 3 bases; unmatched junction bases: 10. The CDR3 spells CASSSRQGRDTEAFF. The CDR3 bases are TGCGCCAGCAGTTCACGACAGGGCCGGGACACTGAAGCTTTCTTT. The full variable domain, with the rest looked up from reference TRBV5-1 and TRBJ1-1, is KAGVTQTPRYLIKTRGQQVTLSCSPISGHRSVSWYQQTPGQGLQFLFEYFSETQRNKGNFPGRFSGRQFSNSRSEMNVSTLELGDSALYLCASSSRQGRDTEAFFGQGTRLTVV.

The CDR3 is CASRIGHFSYEQYF. In nucleotides, the CDR3 is TGTGCCAGCAGAATCGGACACTTTTCCTACGAGCAGTACTTC. The chain uses TRBV27 and TRBJ2-7; D is possibly TRBD1 (5 bases). V dropped 6 bases and J dropped 1 base, with 13 bases sitting between them. This CDR3 has 14 residues. From germline, CDR1 is MNHEY and CDR2 SMNVEV (reference sequence).

This chain joins TRBV9 and TRBJ2-2, with D maybe TRBD2 (5 bases). V was cut by 4 bases and J by 1 base, with 8 bases left in between. Germline loops: CDR1 SGDLS, CDR2 YYNGEE. The CDR3 loop spans 14 amino acids. The CDR3 protein is CASSPEENTGELFF. For the CDR3, the DNA is TGTGCCAGCAGCCCGGAGGAGAACACCGGGGAGCTGTTTTTT.

The chain has TRBV11-1 and TRBJ2-7; a weak D match, TRBD2 (6 bases). Trimming shortened V by 5 bases and J by 0 bases, and 17 bases separated the two germline ends. The germline V gene encodes CDR1 SGHAT and CDR2 FQDESV (reference sequence). This CDR3 is built from 16 residues. The CDR3 DNA reads as TGTGCCAGCAGCAAACTCGGGACTGGAAGCTCCTACGAGCAGTACTTC. Protein: CASSKLGTGSSYEQYF.

The chain has TRBV5-4 and TRBJ2-6; D not resolved. Germline CDR1 reads SGHNT; CDR2 reads YYREEE (reference sequence). V lost 0 bases to trimming and J lost 3 bases, with 10 bases between them. The CDR3 spans 16 residues. The DNA of the CDR3 is TGTGCCAGCAGCTTGGGGGTGGGCCTTGGGGCCAACGTCCTGACTTTC. It codes for CASSLGVGLGANVLTF.

V usage is TRBV7-2 and J usage is TRBJ1-1; D ambiguous. V was trimmed by 5 bases and J by 4 bases, leaving 20 bases between them. Germline CDR1 SGHTA, CDR2 FQGNSA. This CDR3 is 16 amino acids long. The DNA for the CDR3 is TGTGCCAGCAGCCCACCCCCCAGGTCGCTGAGCACTGAAGCTTTCTTT. Translated: CASSPPPRSLSTEAFF.

V is TRBV5-1 and J is TRBJ2-2, with D uncertain. V lost 4 bases, J lost 1 base, and 5 bases lay in between. Per germline, CDR1 SGHRS and CDR2 YFSETQ. This CDR3 has 13 amino acids. CDR3 region: CASSPMNTGELFF. The CDR3 region has the DNA TGCGCCAGCAGCCCCATGAACACCGGGGAGCTGTTTTTT.

The rearrangement uses TRBV7-9 and TRBJ1-1; D is ambiguous. V lost 4 bases and J lost 3, with 12 bases in between. This CDR3 has 14 residues. Germline lookup yields CDR1 SEHNR and CDR2 FQNEAQ (reference sequence). CDR3 sequence (DNA): TGTGCCAGCAGCTCCTCTAACCTTGACACTGAAGCTTTCTTT. It specifies CASSSSNLDTEAFF.

This CDR3 reads CASSLAHRAEAFF. In nucleotides, the CDR3 is TGTGCCAGCAGCTTAGCGCACAGGGCTGAAGCTTTCTTT. V gene TRBV7-2 combines with J gene TRBJ1-1, with D maybe TRBD1 (6 bases). The CDR3 loop spans 13 amino acids. The V and J ends lost 0 bases and 6 bases respectively, with 8 bases between them. The germline V gene encodes CDR1 SGHTA and CDR2 FQGNSA.

The J gene is TRBJ2-7, the V gene TRBV5-4; D gene ambiguous. V dropped 3 bases and J dropped 0 bases, with 4 bases sitting between them. Germline V gene data show CDR1 as SGHNT and CDR2 as YYREEE (reference sequence). CDR3 length: 12 amino acids. The CDR3 here is CASSYSSYEQYF. For the CDR3, the DNA is TGTGCCAGCAGCTACTCCTCCTACGAGCAGTACTTC.

J is TRBJ1-5 and V is TRBV15; no clear D. The V gene's germline CDR1 is LNHNV and CDR2 YYDKDF (reference sequence). Trimming removed 5 bases from V and 5 bases from J, with 10 bases in between. This CDR3 has 13 residues. CDR3: CATSQDIYQPQHF. The CDR3 DNA follows: TGTGCCACCAGCCAGGATATCTATCAGCCCCAGCATTTT.

The chain employs TRBV7-8 and TRBJ1-5; D gene unclear. V gave up 4 bases and J gave up 2 bases, with 9 bases separating them. This CDR3 has 14 residues. CDR1 is SGHVS, CDR2 FQNEAQ, per germline. The CDR3 bases are TGTGCCAGCAGCTGGAGGCCGGGCAATCAGCCCCAGCATTTT. Translation gives CASSWRPGNQPQHF. Looking up the rest from reference TRBV7-8 and TRBJ1-5 gives the full variable domain: GAGVSQSPRYKVAKRGQDVALRCDPISGHVSLFWYQQALGQGPEFLTYFQNEAQLDKSGLPSDRFFAERPEGSVSTLKIQRTQQEDSAVYLCASSWRPGNQPQHFGDGTRLSIL.

The gene calls are TRBV7-8 and TRBJ1-1, with D maybe TRBD1 (5 bases). The germline gives CDR1 SGHVS, CDR2 FQNEAQ. CDR3 length: 14 amino acids. Between the trimmed V and J ends, which lost 1 base and 6 bases, there was a span of 12 bases. CDR3 in amino acids: CASSLVAGVPEAFF. The DNA for the CDR3 is TGTGCCAGCAGCTTAGTTGCGGGGGTCCCTGAAGCTTTCTTT.

The chain links TRBV11-3 to TRBJ2-7; TRBD2 might be the D (6 bases). CDR3 length equals 15 residues. Per germline, CDR1 SGHNT and CDR2 YENEEA. Trimming stripped 0 bases from V and 2 bases from J, with 11 bases between. The CDR3 sequence is CASSLDGRGTYEQYF. Here the CDR3 DNA reads TGTGCCAGCAGCTTAGATGGACGGGGGACCTACGAGCAGTACTTC.

CDR3 nucleotides: TGTGCCAGCAGCGTTCTGGGGGACTTTCGGAACAATGAGCAGTTCTTC. It specifies CASSVLGDFRNNEQFF. The chain is built from TRBV13 and TRBJ2-1, with D maybe TRBD2 (6 bases). Germline values: CDR1 PRHDT, CDR2 FYEKMQ (reference sequence). This CDR3 contains 16 residues. The V end was cut by 5 bases, the J end by 5 bases, with 19 bases between.

V and J are TRBV5-1 and TRBJ2-1, with TRBD2 matching over 11 bases. Germline values: CDR1 SGHRS, CDR2 YFSETQ. This CDR3 is built from 15 residues. Trimming cost V 5 bases and J 7 bases; bases outside gene matches: 8. The CDR3 nucleotides read TGCGCCAGCAGTCTTGAGGGACTAGCGGAAAATGAGCAGTTCTTC. Encoded protein: CASSLEGLAENEQFF. Looking up the rest from reference TRBV5-1 and TRBJ2-1 gives the full variable domain: KAGVTQTPRYLIKTRGQQVTLSCSPISGHRSVSWYQQTPGQGLQFLFEYFSETQRNKGNFPGRFSGRQFSNSRSEMNVSTLELGDSALYLCASSLEGLAENEQFFGPGTRLTVL.

The rearrangement links TRBV28 to TRBJ2-1; TRBD2 matches 10 bases. Germline V gene lookup returns CDR1 MDHEN and CDR2 SYDVKM. With V trimmed by 4 bases and J by 5 bases, 2 bases remained unmatched. CDR3 length equals 14 residues. The DNA of the CDR3 is TGTGCCAGCAGTTGGACTAGCGGAAACAATGAGCAGTTCTTC. As protein: CASSWTSGNNEQFF.

The J gene is TRBJ1-2, the V gene TRBV21-1; the table's D call, TRBD1, has no DNA check behind it. TRBV21-1 is a pseudogene segment. The CDR3 has 15 residues. This chain's CDR3 is CASSTGQATFYGYTF. The CDR3 DNA is TGTGCCAGCAGCACCGGACAGGCTACCTTTTATGGCTACACCTTC.

The chain is built from TRBV4-1 and TRBJ2-1, with 9 positions matching TRBD1. Germline CDR1 reads MGHRA; CDR2 reads YSYEKL. The CDR3 covers 15 residues. J was trimmed by 10 bases and V by 0 bases; bases with no gene match: 7. DNA of the CDR3: TGCGCCAGCAGCCAAGATCAACAGGGGGCGGACGAGCAGTTCTTC. This codes for CASSQDQQGADEQFF.

The rearrangement joins TRBV30 to TRBJ1-2; D unclear. V lost 0 bases and J lost 10, with 9 bases in between. From germline, CDR1 is GTSNPN and CDR2 SVGIG (reference sequence). CDR3 length: 11 amino acids. The CDR3 is CAWSVMRDYTF. The CDR3 coding sequence is TGTGCCTGGAGTGTAATGAGGGACTACACCTTC.

V and J are TRBV4-3 and TRBJ1-6, with D perhaps matching TRBD1 (5 bases). The CDR3 sequence is 14 residues long. Per the germline V gene, CDR1 is LGHNA and CDR2 is YSLEER. The V end was cut by 8 bases, the J end by 6 bases, with 14 bases between. CDR3 protein: CASSGRTTNSPLHF. The CDR3 nucleotides read TGCGCCAGCTCGGGACGGACTACTAATTCACCCCTCCACTTT.

The rearrangement joins TRBV7-2 to TRBJ1-5; D is possibly TRBD1 (6 bases). The length of the CDR3 is 14 residues. Trimming shortened V by 6 bases and J by 3 bases, and 12 bases separated the two germline ends. The germline gives CDR1 SGHTA, CDR2 FQGNSA. The CDR3, as DNA: TGTGCCAGCAGTAGGGGGTGGACCAATCAGCCCCAGCATTTT. As protein: CASSRGWTNQPQHF.

The chain combines TRBV13 with TRBJ1-1, with 8 bases that match TRBD1. The CDR3 length is 13 residues. Germline CDR1 is PRHDT and CDR2 is FYEKMQ (reference sequence). V lost 4 bases, J lost 7 bases, and 5 bases stayed unmatched. The CDR3, as DNA: TGTGCCAGCAGCTCGGACAGGGATGGTGAAGCTTTCTTT. It is translated as CASSSDRDGEAFF.

The CDR3 here is CASSPQFDRLSDNEQFF. For the CDR3, the DNA is TGTGCCAGCAGCCCTCAATTCGACAGGCTGAGCGACAATGAGCAGTTCTTC. The chain is built from TRBV14 and TRBJ2-1; D possibly corresponds to TRBD1 (6 bases). V lost 4 bases and J lost 5, with 21 bases in between. The CDR3 length is 17 residues. The germline CDR1 and CDR2 sequences are SGHDN and FVKESK.